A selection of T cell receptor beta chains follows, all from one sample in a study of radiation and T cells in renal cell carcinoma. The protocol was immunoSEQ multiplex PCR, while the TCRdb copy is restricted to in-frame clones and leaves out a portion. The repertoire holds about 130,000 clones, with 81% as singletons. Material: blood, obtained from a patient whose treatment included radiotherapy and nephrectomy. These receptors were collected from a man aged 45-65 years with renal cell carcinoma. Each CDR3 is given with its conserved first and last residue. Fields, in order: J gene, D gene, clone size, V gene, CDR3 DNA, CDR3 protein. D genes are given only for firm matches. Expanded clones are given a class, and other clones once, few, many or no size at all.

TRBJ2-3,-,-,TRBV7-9,TGTGCCAGCAGCTTAAGAAAGGGCCTCACAGATACGCAGTATTTT,CASSLRKGLTDTQYF
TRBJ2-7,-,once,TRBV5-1,TGCGCCAGCAGCTTGGCCATGGGAGGTCTGGCGTACGAGCAGTACTTC,CASSLAMGGLAYEQYF
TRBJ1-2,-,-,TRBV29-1,TGCAGCGTTGAAAGGGGCGGGGGCTATGGCTACACCTTC,CSVERGGGYGYTF
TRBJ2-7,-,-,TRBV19,TGTGCCAGTAGTATTCGCCAGGGGAACGACGAGCAGTACTTC,CASSIRQGNDEQYF
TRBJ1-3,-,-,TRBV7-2,TGTGCCAGCAGCTTAGACAGGCCAGGAAACACCATATATTTT,CASSLDRPGNTIYF
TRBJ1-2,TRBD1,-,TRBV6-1,TGTGCCAGCAGTGATGGGGACAGGGGAGTAGTCTATGGCTACACCTTC,CASSDGDRGVVYGYTF
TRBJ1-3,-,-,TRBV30,TGTGCCTGGAACCCCCCTAGGGCTGGAAACACCATATATTTT,CAWNPPRAGNTIYF
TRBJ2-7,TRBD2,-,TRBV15,TGTGCCACCAGCAGAGGAGGGACTAGCGGGGCCTACGAGCAGTACTTC,CATSRGGTSGAYEQYF
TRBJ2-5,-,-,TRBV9,TGTGCCAGCAGCGTATCCGGGACGGAAGAGACCCAGTACTTC,CASSVSGTEETQYF
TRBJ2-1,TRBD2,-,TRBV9,TGTGCCAGCAGCGTTCTGACTAGCGGGGGTGATGAGCAGTTCTTC,CASSVLTSGGDEQFF
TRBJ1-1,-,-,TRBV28,TGTGCCAGCAGCATAGCCATGAACACTGAAGCTTTCTTT,CASSIAMNTEAFF
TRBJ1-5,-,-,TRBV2,TGTGCCAGCCGGGAGACGGGGGACAATCAGCCCCAGCATTTT,CASRETGDNQPQHF
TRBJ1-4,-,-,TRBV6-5,TGTGCCAGCCAGCGGACAACTAATGAAAAACTGTTTTTT,CASQRTTNEKLFF
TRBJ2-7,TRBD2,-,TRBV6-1,TGTGCCAGCAGTGAAGGGGGGGGCTCCTACGAGCAGTACTTC,CASSEGGGSYEQYF
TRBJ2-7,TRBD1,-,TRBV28,TGTGCCAGCGGGACAGGGCACGCCTACGAGCAGTACTTC,CASGTGHAYEQYF
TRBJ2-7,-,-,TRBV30,TGTGCCTGGAGTATCGGGACCTACGAGCAGTACTTC,CAWSIGTYEQYF
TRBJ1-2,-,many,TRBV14,TGTGCCAGCAGCCAAGGAGGCTATGGCTACACCTTC,CASSQGGYGYTF
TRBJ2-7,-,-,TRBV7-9,TGTGCCAGCAGCTTAGGTAGTTCAGGAGCCTACGAGCAGTACTTC,CASSLGSSGAYEQYF
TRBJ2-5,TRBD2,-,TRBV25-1,TGTGCCAGCAGTAGTTTAGCGGGAGGTTATGCGGAGACCCAGTACTTC,CASSSLAGGYAETQYF
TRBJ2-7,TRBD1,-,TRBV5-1,TGCGCCAGCAGCGTAACCGGGACAGGCAACTACGAGCAGTACTTC,CASSVTGTGNYEQYF
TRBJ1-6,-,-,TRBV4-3,TGCGCCAGCAGCCATCGAGCGCACGGACTCTCACCCCTCCACTTT,CASSHRAHGLSPLHF
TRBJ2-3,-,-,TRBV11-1,TGTGCCAGCAGCTTATCTAGTGTTGGCACAGATACGCAGTATTTT,CASSLSSVGTDTQYF
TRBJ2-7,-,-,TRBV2,TGTGCCAGCAGTGAGTTCCTCCTTAGACTGTACTTC,CASSEFLLRLYF
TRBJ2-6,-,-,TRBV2,TGTGCCAGCAGTGGCAGCTCTGGGGCCAACGTCCTGACTTTC,CASSGSSGANVLTF
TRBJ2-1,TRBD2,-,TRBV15,TGTGCCACCAGCAGGTCCCTAGCGGGGGGCTATCCCTCCCCGTTCTTC,CATSRSLAGGYPSPFF
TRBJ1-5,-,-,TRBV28,TGTGCCAGCAGTCGGCAGGGATCGGGGGCAAATCAGCCCCAGCATTTT,CASSRQGSGANQPQHF
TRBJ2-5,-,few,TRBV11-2,TGTGCCAGCAGCTTAGGCGGGGGCCGAGAGACCCAGTACTTC,CASSLGGGRETQYF
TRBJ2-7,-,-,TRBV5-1,TGCGCCAGCAGCCAAGGTTGGGGACTTGATGGCTACGAGCAGTACTTC,CASSQGWGLDGYEQYF
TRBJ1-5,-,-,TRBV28,TGTGCCAGCAGGGACGACAGTAATCAGCCCCAGCATTTT,CASRDDSNQPQHF
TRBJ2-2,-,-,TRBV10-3,TGTGCCATCAGTGAAACGGAAGTGAACACCGGGGAGCTGTTTTTT,CAISETEVNTGELFF
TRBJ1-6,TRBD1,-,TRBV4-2,TGTGCCAGCAGCGTGGGACAGGACGATTCACCCCTCCACTTT,CASSVGQDDSPLHF